These 23 T cell receptor beta chains originate from one sample sequenced in a study of blood T cell repertoires in COVID-19. Libraries were prepared by immunoSEQ multiplex PCR; TCRdb keeps only in-frame clonotypes and omits some of them. The sample has some 69,000 clones; roughly 80% are singletons. Sequencing used peripheral blood. All receptors derive from a woman aged 55-70 years with acute or convalescent COVID-19.

The genes are TRBV6-5 and TRBJ1-4; 9 nucleotides match TRBD1. CDR1 is MNHEY, CDR2 SVGAGI, per germline. Germline trimming cut 8 bases from V and 7 bases from J; bases unmatched to any gene: 11. CDR3 length: 15 residues. In nucleotides, the CDR3 is TGTGCCAGCTCAGAACCGGGGACAGGGTTTGAAAAACTGTTTTTT. Translating it yields CASSEPGTGFEKLFF.

This clone was observed a handful of times. V and J are TRBV10-3 and TRBJ2-1; 8 nucleotides align to TRBD1. The CDR3 length is 15 residues. V lost 7 bases and J lost 5; bases outside the gene matches: 10. Germline lookup yields CDR1 ENHRY and CDR2 SYGVKD. The CDR3 loop is CAITSDRVWDNEQFF. CDR3 nucleotide sequence: TGTGCCATCACTTCGGACAGGGTCTGGGACAATGAGCAGTTCTTC.

The chain couples TRBV5-4 to TRBJ2-7; a weak D match, TRBD1 (5 bases). The CDR3 is 15 residues long. V dropped 3 bases and J dropped 3 bases, with 16 bases sitting between them. Per the germline V gene, CDR1 is SGHNT and CDR2 is YYREEE (reference sequence). The chain's CDR3 is CASSSKIQVGYEQYF. CDR3 DNA sequence: TGTGCCAGCAGCTCGAAAATACAGGTGGGCTACGAGCAGTACTTC.

The chain employs TRBV6-2 or TRBV6-3 and TRBJ2-7; 8 nucleotides align to TRBD1. The length of the CDR3 is 14 residues. CDR1 and CDR2 (germline): MNHEY, SVGEGT. After removal of 2 bases from V and 4 bases from J, the junction contained 4 bases not matched to a gene. The chain's CDR3 is CASSYNDRGYEQYF. In nucleotides, the CDR3 is TGTGCCAGCAGTTACAACGACAGGGGATACGAGCAGTACTTC.

The chain has TRBV5-8 and TRBJ2-7; D might be TRBD1 (5 bases). Germline CDR1 is SGHTS and CDR2 is YDEGEE. V was shortened by 4 bases and J by 2 bases, with 16 bases between the two germline ends. There are 15 residues in the CDR3. The CDR3, as DNA: TGTGCCAGCAGCCAGTTGGGGCTTACCGCCTACGAGCAGTACTTC. This translates into CASSQLGLTAYEQYF.

The V and J genes are TRBV5-6 and TRBJ2-7, with 7 bases fitting TRBD2. The ends lost 4 bases at V and 2 bases at J; junction bases unmatched: 6. The CDR3 contains 14 residues. Germline CDR1 SGHDT, CDR2 YYEEEE. CDR3 nucleotides: TGTGCCAGCAGCAAGCGGGACGGTACCTACGAGCAGTACTTC. As protein: CASSKRDGTYEQYF.

There are a few counts of this clone. Written as DNA, the CDR3 is TGTGCCAGCAGCTTGACAGGGGAGAGGGGGGGCTACACCTTC. Translated, it gives CASSLTGERGGYTF. The chain employs TRBV5-4 and TRBJ1-2; 7 nucleotides line up with TRBD1. The CDR3 length is 14 residues. The V segment lost 1 base and the J segment 8 bases; nucleotides outside the gene matches: 8. Germline CDR1 and CDR2: SGHNT and YYREEE (reference sequence).

The chain couples TRBV2 to TRBJ2-7, with D perhaps matching TRBD1 (6 bases). From germline, CDR1 is SNHLY and CDR2 FYNNEI. The ends were cut back, 9 bases at V and 4 bases at J, with 10 bases in the middle. The CDR3 consists of 11 residues. CDR3 nucleotide sequence: TGTGCCAGGCAACAGGGATACGAGCAGTACTTC. The encoded protein is CARQQGYEQYF. Filled out from reference TRBV2 and TRBJ2-7, the complete variable domain reads EPEVTQTPSHQVTQMGQEVILRCVPISNHLYFYWYRQILGQKVEFLVSFYNNEISEKSEIFDDQFSVERPDGSNFTLKIRSTKLEDSAMYFCARQQGYEQYFGPGTRLTVT.

This chain joins TRBV2 and TRBJ2-3; maybe TRBD2 (5 bases). The CDR3 consists of 13 residues. CDR1 and CDR2 from the germline V gene are SNHLY and FYNNEI. Trimming removed 7 bases from V and 6 bases from J, with 14 bases in between. This CDR3 is CASNDRGTDTQYF. CDR3 bases: TGTGCCAGCAACGATCGGGGAACGGATACGCAGTATTTT.

This sequence joins TRBV19 and TRBJ1-1, with 9 bases aligning to TRBD1. Looked up from germline, CDR1 is LNHDA and CDR2 is SQIVND (reference sequence). J lost 6 bases, V lost 0 bases, and 5 bases had no gene match. This CDR3 spans 15 amino acids. The CDR3 bases are TGTGCCAGTAGTATAGAGCACAGGGGGCGGCCTGAAGCTTTCTTT. Its protein is CASSIEHRGRPEAFF.

The CDR3 protein is CASSLDRVFGSPLHF. The DNA for the CDR3 is TGTGCCAGCAGCTTGGACAGGGTCTTTGGGTCACCCCTCCACTTT. This rearrangement joins TRBV5-4 to TRBJ1-6, with TRBD1 as a possible D gene (6 bases). The CDR3 extends over 15 amino acids. In germline, CDR1 is SGHNT, CDR2 YYREEE (reference sequence). The germline V and J ends were trimmed by 0 bases and 10 bases, with 14 bases remaining between them.

To note about this clone: This specimen includes other DNA sequences encoding the same CDR3. The V and J genes are TRBV19 and TRBJ1-5; possible D gene TRBD1, 6 bases. Between the trimmed V and J ends, which lost 3 bases and 0 bases, there was a span of 9 bases. Looked up from germline, CDR1 is LNHDA and CDR2 is SQIVND (reference sequence). The CDR3 loop spans 15 amino acids. CDR3 region: CASSIGQLSNQPQHF. CDR3 nucleotide sequence: TGTGCCAGTAGTATTGGACAGCTTAGCAATCAGCCCCAGCATTTT.

This clone came up a few times. This chain connects TRBV5-5 to TRBJ1-1; TRBD1 matches 7 bases. V dropped 2 bases and J dropped 0; count of bases not matched to a gene: 7. Germline values: CDR1 SGHKS, CDR2 YYEKEE (reference sequence). This CDR3 has 16 residues. For the CDR3, the DNA is TGTGCCAGCAGCTTAGGACCGGGACAGCTGAACACTGAAGCTTTCTTT. It specifies CASSLGPGQLNTEAFF. The variable domain in full, with the rest retrieved from reference TRBV5-5 and TRBJ1-1, is DAGVTQSPTHLIKTRGQQVTLRCSPISGHKSVSWYQQVLGQGPQFIFQYYEKEERGRGNFPDRFSARQFPNYSSELNVNALLLGDSALYLCASSLGPGQLNTEAFFGQGTRLTVV.

The chain is built from TRBV30 and TRBJ2-5; D might be TRBD2 (6 bases). Germline V gene sequence: CDR1 GTSNPN, CDR2 SVGIG (reference sequence). The CDR3 runs 16 residues. V was shortened by 7 bases and J by 0 bases, with 21 bases between the two germline ends. Here the CDR3 DNA reads TGTGCCTCCTTGAGACGGGGGAGGACGAACCAAGAGACCCAGTACTTC. As protein: CASLRRGRTNQETQYF.

The chain recombines TRBV3-1 (or the pseudogene TRBV3-2) with TRBJ1-2, with 7 nucleotides matching TRBD1. J gave up 2 bases and V 3 bases, and 9 bases lay outside the gene matches. In germline, CDR1 is LGHDT, CDR2 YNNKEL (reference sequence). CDR3 length equals 16 residues. The chain's CDR3 is CASSHLNTGENYGYTF. As DNA, the CDR3 is TGTGCCAGCAGCCACCTGAACACAGGGGAGAACTATGGCTACACCTTC.

V usage is TRBV9 and J usage is TRBJ1-3; no firm D call. Germline CDR1 and CDR2: SGDLS and YYNGEE. The CDR3 spans 14 residues. V lost 4 bases and J lost 0, with 8 bases in between. The CDR3 loop is CASSPSPSGNTIYF. CDR3 bases: TGTGCCAGCAGCCCCTCCCCCTCTGGAAACACCATATATTTT.

This CDR3 reads CASSILDKQPQHF. In DNA form, the CDR3 reads TGTGCCAGTAGTATACTCGACAAACAGCCCCAGCATTTT. The chain uses TRBV19 and TRBJ1-5; D not resolved. This CDR3 contains 13 residues. Trimming took 2 bases from V and 7 from J, leaving 9 bases between them. CDR1 LNHDA and CDR2 SQIVND come from the germline V gene (reference sequence).

V usage is TRBV18 and J usage is TRBJ2-3, with a weak D call TRBD2 (6 bases). In germline, CDR1 is KGHSH, CDR2 LQKENI. Trimming cost V 2 bases and J 5 bases, with 11 bases left between them. The CDR3 is 14 residues long. The CDR3 sequence is CASSPTASVDTQYF. The CDR3 region has the DNA TGTGCCAGCTCACCAACCGCTAGCGTAGATACGCAGTATTTT.

This sequence joins TRBV18 and TRBJ2-2; the D gene is possibly TRBD1 (6 bases). Germline CDR1 reads KGHSH; CDR2 reads LQKENI. The CDR3 runs to 15 residues. V lost 0 bases to trimming and J lost 5 bases, with 10 bases between them. The CDR3 DNA reads TGTGCCAGCTCACCACCCACAGGGATAACCGGGGAGCTGTTTTTT. This encodes CASSPPTGITGELFF.

The chain employs TRBV28 and TRBJ1-1; the D is unclear. Germline values: CDR1 MDHEN, CDR2 SYDVKM. The CDR3 runs to 12 residues. V was pared by 6 bases and J by 3 bases, with 8 bases between. In nucleotides, the CDR3 is TGTGCCAGCAGGGTAACGGACACTGAAGCTTTCTTT. It specifies CASRVTDTEAFF.

This chain connects TRBV28 to TRBJ2-7; 7 bases map to TRBD1. V gave up 5 bases and J gave up 7 bases; unmatched junction bases: 8. The CDR3 sequence is 13 residues long. The germline V gene has CDR1 MDHEN and CDR2 SYDVKM. The CDR3 coding sequence is TGTGCCAGCAGTATTTACAGGGGAGAAGAGCAGTACTTC. Its translation: CASSIYRGEEQYF.

The rearrangement links TRBV30 to TRBJ2-1, with D perhaps TRBD1 (6 bases). Germline V gene lookup returns CDR1 GTSNPN and CDR2 SVGIG (reference sequence). The CDR3 has 16 residues. V was cut by 4 bases and J by 0 bases, with 16 bases left in between. The CDR3 region has the DNA TGTGCCTGGAATTTAGGACAGCCCCACTCCTACAATGAGCAGTTCTTC. Its protein product is CAWNLGQPHSYNEQFF.

The chain uses TRBV6-1 and TRBJ1-6, with D perhaps TRBD1 (5 bases). Germline CDR1 reads MNHNS; CDR2 reads SASEGT. The CDR3 has 13 amino acids. Trimming stripped 2 bases from V and 10 bases from J, with 9 bases between. The CDR3 protein is CASSEFRGSPLHF. Written as DNA, the CDR3 is TGTGCCAGCAGTGAATTTCGGGGGTCACCCCTCCACTTT.